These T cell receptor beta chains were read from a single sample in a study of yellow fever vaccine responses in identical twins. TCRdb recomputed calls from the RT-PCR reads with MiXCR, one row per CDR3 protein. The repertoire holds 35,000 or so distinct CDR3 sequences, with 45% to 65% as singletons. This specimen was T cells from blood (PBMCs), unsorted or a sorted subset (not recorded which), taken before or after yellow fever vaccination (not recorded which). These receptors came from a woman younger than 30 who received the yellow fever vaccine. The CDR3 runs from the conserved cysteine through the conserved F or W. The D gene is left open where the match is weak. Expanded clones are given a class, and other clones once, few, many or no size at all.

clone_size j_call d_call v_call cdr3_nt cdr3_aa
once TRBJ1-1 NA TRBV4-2 TGTGCCAGCAGCCAAGAACGCAGCCTTGAAGCTTTCTTT CASSQERSLEAFF
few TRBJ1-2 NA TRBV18 TGTGCCAGCTCATTCCGGGGACTGAACTATGGCTACACCTTC CASSFRGLNYGYTF
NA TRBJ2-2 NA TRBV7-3 TGTGCCAGCAGCCTTGTTTACACCGGGGAGCTGTTTTTT CASSLVYTGELFF
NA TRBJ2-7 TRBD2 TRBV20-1 TGCAGTGCTAGATCCGGCGGGAGTTCCTACGAGCAGTACTTC CSARSGGSSYEQYF
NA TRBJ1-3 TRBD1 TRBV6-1 TGTGCCAGCAGGCCACAGGGGTCAGGTGCCACCATATATTTT CASRPQGSGATIYF
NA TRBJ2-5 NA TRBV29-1 TGCAGCGCCGGCGTGGACAGCCCTCAAGAGACCCAGTACTTC CSAGVDSPQETQYF
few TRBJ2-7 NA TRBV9 TGTGCCAGCAGCCCGGGTGGGAAACCCCTCTACGAGCAGTACTTC CASSPGGKPLYEQYF
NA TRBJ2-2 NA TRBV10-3 TGTGCCATCAGTGAGGGCAGCCCCACCGGGGAGCTGTTTTTT CAISEGSPTGELFF
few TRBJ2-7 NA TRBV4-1 TGCGCCAGCAGCCAAGATTTGGCCAGGCCATCCTACGAGCAGTACTTC CASSQDLARPSYEQYF
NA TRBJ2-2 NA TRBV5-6 TGTGCCAGCAGCTTGGTGATGGCTACATCCGGGGAGCTGTTTTTT CASSLVMATSGELFF
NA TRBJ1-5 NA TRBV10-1 TGCGCCAGCAGTACAGGGAATCAGCCCCAGCATTTT CASSTGNQPQHF
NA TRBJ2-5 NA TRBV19 TGTGCCAGTAGGTCAAACAGGGAAGGGGAGACCCAGTACTTC CASRSNREGETQYF
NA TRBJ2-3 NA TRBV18 TGTGCCAGCTCACCCGCCGCCAAGACAGATACGCAGTATTTT CASSPAAKTDTQYF
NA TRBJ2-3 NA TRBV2 TGTGCCAGAAGGCGAGATGGCCCAGATACGCAGTATTTT CARRRDGPDTQYF
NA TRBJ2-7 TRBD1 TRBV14 TGTGCCAGCAGCCCAAGACAGGGTGGCTACGAGCAGTACTTC CASSPRQGGYEQYF
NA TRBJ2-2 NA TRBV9 TGTGCCAGCAGCCCCCGGCCTCAAGGCGGAACCGGGGAGCTGTTTTTT CASSPRPQGGTGELFF
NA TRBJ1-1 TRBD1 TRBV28 TGTGCCAGCAGTTTAACACAGGGGAGCCGAACTGAAGCTTTCTTT CASSLTQGSRTEAFF
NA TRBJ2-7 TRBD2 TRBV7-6 TGTGCCAGCAGCTTTGTATACAGCGGGAGGATCCACGAGCAGTACTTC CASSFVYSGRIHEQYF
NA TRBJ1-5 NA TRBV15 TGTGCCACCAGCAAAAATACGGGGCGCGGCAATCAGCCCCAGCATTTT CATSKNTGRGNQPQHF
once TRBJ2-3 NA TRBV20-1 TGCAGTGCTAGAGGAACACACACAGATACGCAGTATTTT CSARGTHTDTQYF
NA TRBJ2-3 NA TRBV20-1 TGCAGTGCTAGCGAGGACAACTCTGGTAGCACAGATACGCAGTATTTT CSASEDNSGSTDTQYF
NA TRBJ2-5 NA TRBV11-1 TGTGCCAGCAGCACCCGCGAGGGGCGTGAGACCCAGTACTTC CASSTREGRETQYF
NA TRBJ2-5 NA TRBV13 TGTGCCAGCCCCCCGGGTGAGACCCAGTACTTC CASPPGETQYF
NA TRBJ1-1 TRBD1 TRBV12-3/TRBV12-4 TGTGCCAGCAGACTAAAATGGACAGGGGGCTTGGTCACTGAAGCTTTCTTT CASRLKWTGGLVTEAFF